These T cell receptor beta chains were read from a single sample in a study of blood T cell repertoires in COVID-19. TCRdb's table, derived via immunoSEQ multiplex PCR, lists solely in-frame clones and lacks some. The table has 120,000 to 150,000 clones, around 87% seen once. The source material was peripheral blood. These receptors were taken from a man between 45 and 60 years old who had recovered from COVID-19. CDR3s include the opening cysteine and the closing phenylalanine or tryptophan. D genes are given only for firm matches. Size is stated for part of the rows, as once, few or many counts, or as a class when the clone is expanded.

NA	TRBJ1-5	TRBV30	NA	CAWSVGRGSNQPQHF	TGTGCCTGGAGTGTAGGCAGGGGAAGCAATCAGCCCCAGCATTTT
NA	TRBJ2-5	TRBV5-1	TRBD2	CASSYFPGTSGVETQYF	TGCGCCAGCAGCTACTTCCCCGGGACTAGCGGGGTGGAGACCCAGTACTTC
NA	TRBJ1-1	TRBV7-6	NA	CASSLASLGLETEAFF	TGTGCCAGCAGCTTAGCGTCCCTGGGGCTCGAGACTGAAGCTTTCTTT
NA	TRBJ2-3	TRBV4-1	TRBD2	CASSQVGRGDTQYF	TGCGCCAGCAGCCAAGTCGGGCGGGGGGATACGCAGTATTTT
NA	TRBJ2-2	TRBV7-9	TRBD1	CASSFAGTGMIGELFF	TGTGCCAGCAGCTTTGCCGGGACAGGGATGATCGGGGAGCTGTTTTTT
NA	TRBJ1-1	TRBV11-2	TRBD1	CASSLVTGGTEAFF	TGTGCCAGCAGCTTAGTCACAGGGGGGACTGAAGCTTTCTTT
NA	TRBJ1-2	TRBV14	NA	CASSQGLATYYGYTF	TGTGCCAGCAGCCAAGGACTGGCAACTTACTATGGCTACACCTTC
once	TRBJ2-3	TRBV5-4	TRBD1	CASSWGQGAFTDTQYF	TGTGCCAGCAGCTGGGGACAGGGGGCCTTCACAGATACGCAGTATTTT
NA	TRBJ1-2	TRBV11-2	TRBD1	CASSLTGGFYGYTF	TGTGCCAGCAGCTTGACAGGGGGATTCTATGGCTACACCTTC
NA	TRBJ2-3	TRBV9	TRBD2	CASSVASLAGTDTQYF	TGTGCCAGCAGCGTAGCTTCCCTAGCGGGCACAGATACGCAGTATTTT
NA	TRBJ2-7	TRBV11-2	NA	CASSLDLSGAGRSYEQYF	TGTGCCAGCAGCTTAGATCTATCGGGAGCAGGGCGCTCCTACGAGCAGTACTTC
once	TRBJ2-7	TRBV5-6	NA	CASSLSGYEQYF	TGTGCCAGCAGCTTGTCAGGCTACGAGCAGTACTTC
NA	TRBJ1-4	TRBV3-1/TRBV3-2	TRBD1	CASSRGDRGWEKLFF	TGTGCCAGCAGCCGCGGGGACAGGGGTTGGGAAAAACTGTTTTTT
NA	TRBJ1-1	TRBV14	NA	CASSQDRQVNTEAFF	TGTGCCAGCAGCCAAGATAGACAGGTGAACACTGAAGCTTTCTTT
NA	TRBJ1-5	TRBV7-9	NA	CASSLGAQGGSNQPQHF	TGTGCCAGCAGCTTAGGGGCACAGGGAGGGAGCAATCAGCCCCAGCATTTT
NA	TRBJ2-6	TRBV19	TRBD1	CASSMGDRRVLTF	TGTGCCAGTAGTATGGGGGACAGGCGAGTCCTGACTTTC
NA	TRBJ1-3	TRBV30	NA	CAWTRQAAGNTIYF	TGTGCCTGGACCCGGCAGGCAGCCGGAAACACCATATATTTT
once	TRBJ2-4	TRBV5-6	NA	CASSLAWAGRNIQYF	TGTGCCAGCAGCTTGGCCTGGGCCGGCCGGAACATTCAGTACTTC
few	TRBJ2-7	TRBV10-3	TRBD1	CAISGTDRYEQYF	TGTGCCATCAGCGGGACAGACCGCTACGAGCAGTACTTC
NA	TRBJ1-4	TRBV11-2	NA	CASSATGELTEKLFF	TGTGCCAGCAGCGCGACTGGGGAGTTAACTGAAAAACTGTTTTTT
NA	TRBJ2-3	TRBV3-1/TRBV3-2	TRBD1	CASSPLTGRSTDTQYF	TGTGCCAGCAGCCCATTGACAGGGCGCAGCACAGATACGCAGTATTTT
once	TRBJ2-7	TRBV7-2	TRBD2	CASRSSGGAYEQYF	TGTGCCAGCAGATCTAGCGGGGGGGCCTACGAGCAGTACTTC
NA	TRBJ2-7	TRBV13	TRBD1	CASSLRQGPGEQYF	TGTGCCAGCAGCTTGAGACAGGGTCCGGGGGAGCAGTACTTC
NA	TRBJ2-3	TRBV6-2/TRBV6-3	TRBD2	CASSYSTSGGRPWSTDTQYF	TGTGCCAGCAGTTATTCGACTAGCGGGGGTCGCCCTTGGAGCACAGATACGCAGTATTTT
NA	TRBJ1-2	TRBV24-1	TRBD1	CATSDGTGDGYTF	TGTGCCACCAGTGACGGGACAGGGGATGGCTACACCTTC